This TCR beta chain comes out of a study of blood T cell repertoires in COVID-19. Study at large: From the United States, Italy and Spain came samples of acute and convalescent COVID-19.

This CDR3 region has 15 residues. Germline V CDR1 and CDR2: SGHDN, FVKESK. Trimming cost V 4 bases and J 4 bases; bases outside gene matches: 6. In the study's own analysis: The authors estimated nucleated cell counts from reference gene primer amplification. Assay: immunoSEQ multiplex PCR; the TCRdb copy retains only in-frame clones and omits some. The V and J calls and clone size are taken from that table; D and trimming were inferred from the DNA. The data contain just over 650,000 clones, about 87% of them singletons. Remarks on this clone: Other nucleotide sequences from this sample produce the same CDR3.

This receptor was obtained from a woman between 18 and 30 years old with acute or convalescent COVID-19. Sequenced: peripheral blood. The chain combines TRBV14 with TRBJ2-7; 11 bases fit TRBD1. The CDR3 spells CASSRGTGGFYEQYF. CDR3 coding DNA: TGTGCCAGCAGCCGAGGGACAGGGGGTTTTTACGAGCAGTACTTC. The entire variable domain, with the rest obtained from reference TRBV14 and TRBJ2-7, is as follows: EAGVTQFPSHSVIEKGQTVTLRCDPISGHDNLYWYRRVMGKEIKFLLHFVKESKQDESGMPNNRFLAERTGGTYSTLKVQPAELEDSGVYFCASSRGTGGFYEQYFGPGTRLTVT.